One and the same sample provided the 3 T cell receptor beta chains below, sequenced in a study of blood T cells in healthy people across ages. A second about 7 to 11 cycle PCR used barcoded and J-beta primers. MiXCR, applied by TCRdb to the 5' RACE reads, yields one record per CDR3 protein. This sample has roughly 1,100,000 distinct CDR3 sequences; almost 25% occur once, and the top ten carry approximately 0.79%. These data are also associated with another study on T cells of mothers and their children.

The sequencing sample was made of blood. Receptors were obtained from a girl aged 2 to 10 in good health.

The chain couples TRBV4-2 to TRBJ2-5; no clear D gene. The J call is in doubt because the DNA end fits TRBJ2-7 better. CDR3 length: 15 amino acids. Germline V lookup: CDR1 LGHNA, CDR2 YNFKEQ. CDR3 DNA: TGTGCCAGCAGCCCTGCTAGGGCAGGAGACTACGAGCAGTACTTC. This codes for CASSPARAGDYEQYF.

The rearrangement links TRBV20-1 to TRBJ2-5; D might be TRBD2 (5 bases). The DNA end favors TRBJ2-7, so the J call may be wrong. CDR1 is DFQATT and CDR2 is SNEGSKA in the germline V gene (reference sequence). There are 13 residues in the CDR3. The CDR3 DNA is TGCAGTGCTAGTGCCGGGAAATCCTACGAGCAGTACTTC. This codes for CSASAGKSYEQYF.

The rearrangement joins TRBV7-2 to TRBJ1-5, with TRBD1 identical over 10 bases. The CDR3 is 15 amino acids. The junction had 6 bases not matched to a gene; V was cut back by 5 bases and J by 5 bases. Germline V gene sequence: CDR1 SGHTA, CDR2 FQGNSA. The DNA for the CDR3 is TGTGCCAGCAGCCCAAGGACAGGGGGGGATCAGCCCCAGCATTTT. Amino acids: CASSPRTGGDQPQHF.